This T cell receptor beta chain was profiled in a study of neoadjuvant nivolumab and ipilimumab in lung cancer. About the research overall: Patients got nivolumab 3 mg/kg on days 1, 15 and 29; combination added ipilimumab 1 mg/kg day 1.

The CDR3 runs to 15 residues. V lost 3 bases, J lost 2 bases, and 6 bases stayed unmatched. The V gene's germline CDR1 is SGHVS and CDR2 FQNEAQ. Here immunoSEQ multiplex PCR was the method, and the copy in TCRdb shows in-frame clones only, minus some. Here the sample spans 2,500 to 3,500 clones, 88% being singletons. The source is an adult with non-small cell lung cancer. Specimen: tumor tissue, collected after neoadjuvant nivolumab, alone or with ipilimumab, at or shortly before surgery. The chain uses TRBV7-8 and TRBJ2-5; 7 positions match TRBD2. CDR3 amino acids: CASSFGASGQETQYF. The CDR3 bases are TGTGCCAGCAGCTTCGGGGCTAGCGGACAAGAGACCCAGTACTTC.